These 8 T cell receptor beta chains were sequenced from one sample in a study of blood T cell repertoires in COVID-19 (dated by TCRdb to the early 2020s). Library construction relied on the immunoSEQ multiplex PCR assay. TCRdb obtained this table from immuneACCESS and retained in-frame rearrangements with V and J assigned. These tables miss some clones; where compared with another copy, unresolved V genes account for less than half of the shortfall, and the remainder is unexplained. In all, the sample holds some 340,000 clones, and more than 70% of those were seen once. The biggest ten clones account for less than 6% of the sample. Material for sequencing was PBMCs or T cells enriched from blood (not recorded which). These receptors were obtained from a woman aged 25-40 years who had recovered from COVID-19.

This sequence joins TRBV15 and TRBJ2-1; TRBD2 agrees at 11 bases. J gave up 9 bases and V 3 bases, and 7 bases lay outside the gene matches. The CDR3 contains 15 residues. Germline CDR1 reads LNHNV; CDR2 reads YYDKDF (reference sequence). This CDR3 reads CATSSPSGGLAEQFF. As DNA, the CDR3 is TGTGCCACCAGCAGCCCTAGCGGGGGGCTGGCTGAGCAGTTCTTC.

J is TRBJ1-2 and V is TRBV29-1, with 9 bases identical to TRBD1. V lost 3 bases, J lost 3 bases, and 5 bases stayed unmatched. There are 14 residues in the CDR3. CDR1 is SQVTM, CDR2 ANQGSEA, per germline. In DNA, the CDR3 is TGCAGCGTTGAGGAGGGACAGGGAGACTATGGCTACACCTTC. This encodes CSVEEGQGDYGYTF. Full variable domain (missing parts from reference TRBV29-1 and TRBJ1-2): SAVISQKPSRDICQRGTSLTIQCQVDSQVTMMFWYRQQPGQSLTLIATANQGSEATYESGFVIDKFPISRPNLTFSTLTVSNMSPEDSSIYLCSVEEGQGDYGYTFGSGTRLTVV.

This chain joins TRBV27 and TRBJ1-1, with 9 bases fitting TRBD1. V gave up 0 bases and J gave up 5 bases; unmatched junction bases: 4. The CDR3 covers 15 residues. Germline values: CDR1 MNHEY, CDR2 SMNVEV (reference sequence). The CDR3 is CASSLSGTGTTEAFF. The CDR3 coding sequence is TGTGCCAGCAGTTTATCCGGGACAGGGACGACTGAAGCTTTCTTT.

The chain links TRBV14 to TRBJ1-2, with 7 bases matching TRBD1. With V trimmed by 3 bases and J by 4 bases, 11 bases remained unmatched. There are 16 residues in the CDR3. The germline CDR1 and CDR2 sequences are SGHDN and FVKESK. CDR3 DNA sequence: TGTGCCAGCAGCCAGATTGGACAGGATCGAGGCTATGGCTACACCTTC. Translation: CASSQIGQDRGYGYTF.

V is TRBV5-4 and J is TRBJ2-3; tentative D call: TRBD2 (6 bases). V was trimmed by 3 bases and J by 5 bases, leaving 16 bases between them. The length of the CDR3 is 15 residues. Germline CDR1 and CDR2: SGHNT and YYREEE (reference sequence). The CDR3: CASSSPGLQGDTQYF. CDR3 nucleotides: TGTGCCAGCAGCTCGCCGGGACTTCAGGGAGATACGCAGTATTTT.

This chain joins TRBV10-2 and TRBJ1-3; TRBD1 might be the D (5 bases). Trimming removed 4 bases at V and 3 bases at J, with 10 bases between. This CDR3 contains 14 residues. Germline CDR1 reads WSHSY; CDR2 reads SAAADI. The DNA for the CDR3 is TGCGCCAGCAGTGGGGGCTGGGATGGAAACACCATATATTTT. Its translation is CASSGGWDGNTIYF.

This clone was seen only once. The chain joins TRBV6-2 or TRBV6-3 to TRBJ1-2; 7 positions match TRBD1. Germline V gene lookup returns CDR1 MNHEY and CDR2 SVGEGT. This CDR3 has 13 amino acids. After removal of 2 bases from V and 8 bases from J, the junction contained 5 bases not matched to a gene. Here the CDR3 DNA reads TGTGCCAGCAGTTACGACAGGGAGGACGGCTACACCTTC. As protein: CASSYDREDGYTF.

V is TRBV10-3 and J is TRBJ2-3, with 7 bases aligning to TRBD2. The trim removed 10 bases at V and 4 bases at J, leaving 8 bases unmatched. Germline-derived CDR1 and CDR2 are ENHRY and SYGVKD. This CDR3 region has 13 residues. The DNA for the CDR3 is TGTGCCACGATCGGGGGGAGGCCAGATACGCAGTATTTT. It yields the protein CATIGGRPDTQYF.